These T cell receptor beta chains were read from a single sample in a study of CD8 T cells in ankylosing spondylitis. TCRdb independently ran MiXCR on the 5' RACE reads; one entry per CDR3 protein. This sample has around 440,000 distinct CDR3 sequences, with 17% found just once. Sample: blood, either unsorted or a sorted T cell fraction (not recorded which). The origin of the receptors is a male donor with ankylosing spondylitis. CDR3s include the opening cysteine and the closing phenylalanine or tryptophan. The order of the fields is CDR3 protein, CDR3 DNA, D gene, V gene, J gene, clone size. The D gene is left open where the match is weak. Clone size, where shown, is once, few, many, or a class for clones that have expanded.

CDR3aa: CASSLGLAGGLSSYEQYF; CDR3nt: TGCGCCAGCAGCCTAGGACTAGCGGGAGGGCTAAGCTCCTACGAGCAGTACTTC; d_gene: TRBD2; v_gene: TRBV5-1; j_gene: TRBJ2-7; abundance: -
CDR3aa: CSARDGTAPYVLTF; CDR3nt: TGCAGTGCTAGAGACGGGACCGCCCCCTACGTCCTGACTTTC; d_gene: -; v_gene: TRBV20-1; j_gene: TRBJ2-6; abundance: -
CDR3aa: CASSRTGGSDEQYF; CDR3nt: TGTGCCAGCAGTCGGACAGGGGGTAGCGACGAGCAGTACTTC; d_gene: TRBD1; v_gene: TRBV6-1; j_gene: TRBJ2-7; abundance: -
CDR3aa: CASSLRSLEETQYF; CDR3nt: TGTGCCAGCAGCTTACGGTCCCTCGAAGAGACCCAGTACTTC; d_gene: -; v_gene: TRBV7-2; j_gene: TRBJ2-5; abundance: -
CDR3aa: CASSYLRGAGELFF; CDR3nt: TGTGCCAGCAGTTACCTCCGAGGGGCCGGGGAGCTGTTTTTT; d_gene: -; v_gene: TRBV6-2/TRBV6-3; j_gene: TRBJ2-2; abundance: few
CDR3aa: CASSLGPGHGYTF; CDR3nt: TGTGCCAGCAGTTTAGGGCCTGGCCATGGCTACACCTTC; d_gene: -; v_gene: TRBV12-3/TRBV12-4; j_gene: TRBJ1-2; abundance: many
CDR3aa: CSAREQGAYENSPLHF; CDR3nt: TGCAGTGCTAGAGAACAGGGGGCTTACGAGAATTCACCCCTCCACTTT; d_gene: TRBD1; v_gene: TRBV20-1; j_gene: TRBJ1-6; abundance: -
CDR3aa: CASSLKATTSGRAATGELFF; CDR3nt: TGTGCCAGCAGCTTAAAGGCTACGACTAGCGGGAGGGCTGCCACCGGGGAGCTGTTTTTT; d_gene: TRBD2; v_gene: TRBV7-8; j_gene: TRBJ2-2; abundance: many
CDR3aa: CASRASGGLTEQFF; CDR3nt: TGTGCCAGCAGGGCTAGCGGGGGTTTGACTGAGCAGTTCTTC; d_gene: TRBD2; v_gene: TRBV12-3/TRBV12-4; j_gene: TRBJ2-1; abundance: -
CDR3aa: CASSLEARISYTF; CDR3nt: TGCGCCAGCAGCTTGGAGGCCAGGATAAGCTACACCTTC; d_gene: -; v_gene: TRBV5-1; j_gene: TRBJ1-2; abundance: many
CDR3aa: CSVEGAGGGTDTQYF; CDR3nt: TGCAGCGTTGAGGGAGCGGGGGGGGGCACAGATACGCAGTATTTT; d_gene: TRBD2; v_gene: TRBV29-1; j_gene: TRBJ2-3; abundance: few
CDR3aa: CASTLTSGTPNEQYF; CDR3nt: TGTGCCAGCACCCTGACTAGCGGGACCCCCAACGAGCAGTACTTC; d_gene: TRBD2; v_gene: TRBV12-3/TRBV12-4; j_gene: TRBJ2-7; abundance: -
CDR3aa: CASSQVAGMGVNEQFF; CDR3nt: TGTGCCAGCAGCCAAGTAGCGGGGATGGGAGTGAATGAGCAGTTCTTC; d_gene: TRBD2; v_gene: TRBV14; j_gene: TRBJ2-1; abundance: -
CDR3aa: CAISQTGQGDYNSPLHF; CDR3nt: TGTGCCATCAGTCAAACGGGACAGGGGGACTATAATTCACCCCTCCACTTT; d_gene: TRBD1; v_gene: TRBV10-3; j_gene: TRBJ1-6; abundance: many
CDR3aa: CASSQAPLDRPNSPLHF; CDR3nt: TGTGCCAGCAGCCAAGCCCCTTTGGACAGGCCTAATTCACCCCTCCACTTT; d_gene: TRBD1; v_gene: TRBV4-2; j_gene: TRBJ1-6; abundance: -
CDR3aa: CASSQPTSSGGELFF; CDR3nt: TGTGCCAGCAGCCAGCCGACTAGCTCGGGCGGGGAGCTGTTTTTT; d_gene: TRBD2; v_gene: TRBV4-2; j_gene: TRBJ2-2; abundance: few
CDR3aa: CASSERLAGGLGSYNEQFF; CDR3nt: TGTGCCAGCAGCGAAAGACTAGCGGGAGGGCTAGGCTCCTACAATGAGCAGTTCTTC; d_gene: TRBD2; v_gene: TRBV11-2; j_gene: TRBJ2-1; abundance: -
CDR3aa: CASSSSSGFSEAFF; CDR3nt: TGTGCCAGCAGCTCGTCCTCAGGGTTCTCTGAAGCTTTCTTT; d_gene: -; v_gene: TRBV7-9; j_gene: TRBJ1-1; abundance: -
CDR3aa: CASSLLTGQETQYF; CDR3nt: TGCGCCAGCAGCTTGCTTACAGGGCAAGAGACCCAGTACTTC; d_gene: -; v_gene: TRBV5-1; j_gene: TRBJ2-5; abundance: few
CDR3aa: CASSLEFSEQYF; CDR3nt: TGTGCCAGCAGCTTAGAGTTCTCCGAGCAGTACTTC; d_gene: -; v_gene: TRBV7-9; j_gene: TRBJ2-7; abundance: few
CDR3aa: CASSSRMGEQYF; CDR3nt: TGTGCCAGCAGTTCCAGAATGGGGGAGCAGTACTTC; d_gene: -; v_gene: TRBV27; j_gene: TRBJ2-7; abundance: few
CDR3aa: CASGRQNTEAFF; CDR3nt: TGTGCCTCCGGAAGACAGAACACTGAAGCTTTCTTT; d_gene: -; v_gene: TRBV11-2; j_gene: TRBJ1-1; abundance: -
CDR3aa: CASQGVGGVHEQFF; CDR3nt: TGTGCCTCCCAGGGGGTAGGAGGGGTCCATGAGCAGTTCTTC; d_gene: -; v_gene: TRBV10-3; j_gene: TRBJ2-1; abundance: few
CDR3aa: CASSIRGDAEAFF; CDR3nt: TGTGCCAGTAGTATCAGGGGGGACGCTGAAGCTTTCTTT; d_gene: TRBD1; v_gene: TRBV19; j_gene: TRBJ1-1; abundance: -
CDR3aa: CASTPGTGTGELFF; CDR3nt: TGTGCCAGTACCCCCGGGACAGGCACCGGGGAGCTGTTTTTT; d_gene: TRBD1; v_gene: TRBV6-1; j_gene: TRBJ2-2; abundance: -
CDR3aa: CSAMGLAGPTDTQYF; CDR3nt: TGCAGTGCCATGGGACTAGCGGGTCCCACAGATACGCAGTATTTT; d_gene: TRBD2; v_gene: TRBV20-1; j_gene: TRBJ2-3; abundance: -
CDR3aa: CASSQGGEAFF; CDR3nt: TGTGCCAGCAGCCAGGGGGGCGAAGCTTTCTTT; d_gene: -; v_gene: TRBV3-1; j_gene: TRBJ1-1; abundance: -
CDR3aa: CASSNRERALWEQYF; CDR3nt: TGTGCCAGCAGCAACCGGGAACGGGCTTTGTGGGAGCAGTACTTC; d_gene: -; v_gene: TRBV7-9; j_gene: TRBJ2-7; abundance: -
CDR3aa: CASSVTDTNTEAFF; CDR3nt: TGTGCCAGCAGCGTGACAGACACTAACACTGAAGCTTTCTTT; d_gene: -; v_gene: TRBV7-8; j_gene: TRBJ1-1; abundance: few
CDR3aa: CSASPSFHNEQFF; CDR3nt: TGCAGTGCTAGCCCCTCGTTCCACAATGAGCAGTTCTTC; d_gene: -; v_gene: TRBV20-1; j_gene: TRBJ2-1; abundance: -
CDR3aa: CASSLDGQDTEAFF; CDR3nt: TGTGCCAGCAGTTTAGATGGGCAGGACACTGAAGCTTTCTTT; d_gene: -; v_gene: TRBV12-3/TRBV12-4; j_gene: TRBJ1-1; abundance: -
CDR3aa: CASGTESRLYYGYTF; CDR3nt: TGTGCCAGCGGGACCGAATCCCGGTTATACTATGGCTACACCTTC; d_gene: -; v_gene: TRBV6-1; j_gene: TRBJ1-2; abundance: few
CDR3aa: CASSPAGALSEQFF; CDR3nt: TGTGCCAGCAGCCCAGCGGGAGCCCTCAGTGAGCAGTTCTTC; d_gene: TRBD2; v_gene: TRBV27; j_gene: TRBJ2-1; abundance: -
CDR3aa: CASSLSIGTGNTEAFF; CDR3nt: TGTGCCAGCAGTTTATCGATAGGGACAGGGAACACTGAAGCTTTCTTT; d_gene: TRBD1; v_gene: TRBV27; j_gene: TRBJ1-1; abundance: few
CDR3aa: CASSYRGQGESDEQYF; CDR3nt: TGCGCCAGCAGTTACAGAGGACAGGGCGAATCGGACGAGCAGTACTTC; d_gene: TRBD1; v_gene: TRBV5-1; j_gene: TRBJ2-7; abundance: few
CDR3aa: CSAIAENYYEQYF; CDR3nt: TGCAGTGCTATCGCGGAGAATTACTACGAGCAGTACTTC; d_gene: -; v_gene: TRBV20-1; j_gene: TRBJ2-7; abundance: many
CDR3aa: CSDGLKETQYF; CDR3nt: TGCAGTGACGGCCTAAAAGAGACCCAGTACTTC; d_gene: -; v_gene: TRBV20-1; j_gene: TRBJ2-5; abundance: few
CDR3aa: CASARRGFSPGELFF; CDR3nt: TGTGCCAGCGCCCGACGGGGATTTAGTCCCGGGGAGCTGTTTTTT; d_gene: -; v_gene: TRBV28; j_gene: TRBJ2-2; abundance: few
CDR3aa: CASAEGRPTYYEQYF; CDR3nt: TGCGCCAGCGCTGAAGGGAGGCCAACCTACTACGAGCAGTACTTC; d_gene: -; v_gene: TRBV5-1; j_gene: TRBJ2-7; abundance: few
CDR3aa: CASSIGTSVGETQYF; CDR3nt: TGCGCCAGCAGCATCGGAACGTCCGTCGGGGAGACCCAGTACTTC; d_gene: -; v_gene: TRBV5-1; j_gene: TRBJ2-5; abundance: many
CDR3aa: CASSPGTLSHRGSNEQFF; CDR3nt: TGTGCCAGCAGCCCCGGGACATTATCGCATCGGGGGAGCAATGAGCAGTTCTTC; d_gene: -; v_gene: TRBV7-7; j_gene: TRBJ2-1; abundance: few
CDR3aa: CAISDVPDTGELFF; CDR3nt: TGTGCCATCAGTGACGTTCCCGACACCGGGGAGCTGTTTTTT; d_gene: -; v_gene: TRBV10-3; j_gene: TRBJ2-2; abundance: -
CDR3aa: CASSLYGTGATNEKLFF; CDR3nt: TGTGCCAGCAGCTTGTATGGGACAGGGGCCACTAATGAAAAACTGTTTTTT; d_gene: TRBD1; v_gene: TRBV5-5; j_gene: TRBJ1-4; abundance: -
CDR3aa: CASRPTRQGNTGELFF; CDR3nt: TGTGCCAGCAGACCAACCAGGCAGGGTAACACCGGGGAGCTGTTTTTT; d_gene: -; v_gene: TRBV6-1; j_gene: TRBJ2-2; abundance: -
CDR3aa: CASSSSTSGGLNEQFF; CDR3nt: TGCGCCAGCAGCTCCTCCACCAGCGGGGGCTTGAATGAGCAGTTCTTC; d_gene: TRBD2; v_gene: TRBV10-2; j_gene: TRBJ2-1; abundance: many
CDR3aa: CASSRSTGTDTQYF; CDR3nt: TGCGCCAGCAGCCGGTCGACGGGCACAGATACGCAGTATTTT; d_gene: -; v_gene: TRBV5-1; j_gene: TRBJ2-3; abundance: -
CDR3aa: CASSFSGRGSDTQYF; CDR3nt: TGTGCCAGCAGCTTTTCCGGGAGGGGATCAGATACGCAGTATTTT; d_gene: TRBD2; v_gene: TRBV7-2; j_gene: TRBJ2-3; abundance: many
CDR3aa: CASSLGPQNTEAFF; CDR3nt: TGTGCCAGCAGCTTGGGCCCCCAGAACACTGAAGCTTTCTTT; d_gene: -; v_gene: TRBV7-9; j_gene: TRBJ1-1; abundance: -
CDR3aa: CASSPSVWGSSYEQYF; CDR3nt: TGTGCCAGCAGTCCCTCGGTGTGGGGGTCCTCCTACGAGCAGTACTTC; d_gene: -; v_gene: TRBV12-3/TRBV12-4; j_gene: TRBJ2-7; abundance: few